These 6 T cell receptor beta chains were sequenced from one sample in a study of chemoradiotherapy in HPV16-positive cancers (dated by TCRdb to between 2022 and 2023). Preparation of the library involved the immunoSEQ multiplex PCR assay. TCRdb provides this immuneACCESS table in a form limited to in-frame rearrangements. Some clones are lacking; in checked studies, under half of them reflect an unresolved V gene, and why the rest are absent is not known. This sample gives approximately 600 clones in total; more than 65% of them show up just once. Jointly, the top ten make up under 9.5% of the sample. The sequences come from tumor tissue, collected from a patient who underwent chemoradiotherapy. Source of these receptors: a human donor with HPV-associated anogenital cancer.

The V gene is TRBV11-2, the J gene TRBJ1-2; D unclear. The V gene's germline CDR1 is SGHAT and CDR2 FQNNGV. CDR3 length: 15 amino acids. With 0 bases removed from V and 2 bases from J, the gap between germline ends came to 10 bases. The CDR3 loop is CASSLDPQTNYGYTF. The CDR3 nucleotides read TGTGCCAGCAGCTTAGATCCCCAAACGAACTATGGCTACACCTTC.

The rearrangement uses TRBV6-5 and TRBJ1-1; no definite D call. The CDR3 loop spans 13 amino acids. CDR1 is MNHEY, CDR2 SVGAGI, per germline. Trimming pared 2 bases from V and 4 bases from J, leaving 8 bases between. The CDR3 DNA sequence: TGTGCCAGCAGTTACGGGGTGGGCACTGAAGCTTTCTTT. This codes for CASSYGVGTEAFF.

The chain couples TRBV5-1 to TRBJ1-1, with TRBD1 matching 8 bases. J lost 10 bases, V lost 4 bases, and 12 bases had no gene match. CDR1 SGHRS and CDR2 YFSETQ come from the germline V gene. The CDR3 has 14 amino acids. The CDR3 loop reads CASSRESGGIGAFF. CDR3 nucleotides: TGCGCCAGCAGCCGGGAATCAGGGGGCATCGGAGCTTTCTTT.

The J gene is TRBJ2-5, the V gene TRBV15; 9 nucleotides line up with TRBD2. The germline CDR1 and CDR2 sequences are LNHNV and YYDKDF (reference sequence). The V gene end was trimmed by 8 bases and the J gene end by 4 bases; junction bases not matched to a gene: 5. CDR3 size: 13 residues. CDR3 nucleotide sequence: TGTGCCACCTCCAGCGGGGGGCCAGAGACCCAGTACTTC. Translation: CATSSGGPETQYF.

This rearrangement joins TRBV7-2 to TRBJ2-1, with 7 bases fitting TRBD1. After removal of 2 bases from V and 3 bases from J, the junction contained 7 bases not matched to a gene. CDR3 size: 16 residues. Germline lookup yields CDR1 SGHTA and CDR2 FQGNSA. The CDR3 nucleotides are TGTGCCAGCAGCTTAACTGTAACAGGGGACTACAATGAGCAGTTCTTC. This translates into CASSLTVTGDYNEQFF.

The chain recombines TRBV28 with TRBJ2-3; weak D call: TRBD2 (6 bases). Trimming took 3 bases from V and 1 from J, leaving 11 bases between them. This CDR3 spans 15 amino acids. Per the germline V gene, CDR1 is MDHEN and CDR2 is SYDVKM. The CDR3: CASSLVGGRTDTQYF. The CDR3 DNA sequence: TGTGCCAGCAGTTTGGTCGGGGGACGCACAGATACGCAGTATTTT.